This T cell receptor (beta chain) comes out of a study of beta chain features in type 1 diabetes. With respect to this clone: The antigen is unknown.

Study-wide results and limits: Sequencing the cDNA could make cells with high TCR expression show up more than they should. Shorter TCRB CDR3s, moderately but significantly so, marked every one of the four CD4+ subsets in Type 1 diabetes patients. HLA effects on TCRB rearrangement stayed unresolved here.

The whole isolated RNA underwent reverse transcription, so sequencing captured expressed TCRB transcripts. Clones were sequenced by immunoSEQ multiplex PCR, and TCRdb holds only the in-frame ones, with some missing. The sample shows around 120,000 clones, around a sixth of them seen only once. The TCR was taken from a young man with type 1 diabetes. Sequenced sample: central memory CD4+ T cells from blood.

The chain's CDR3 is CASSPGRRTDTQYF. For the CDR3, the DNA is TGTGCCAGCAGTCCGGGCAGACGCACAGATACGCAGTATTTT. This chain joins TRBV28 and TRBJ2-3; D not certain. V was pared by 5 bases and J by 1 base, with 10 bases between. The CDR3 has 14 amino acids. The germline V gene encodes CDR1 MDHEN and CDR2 SYDVKM.